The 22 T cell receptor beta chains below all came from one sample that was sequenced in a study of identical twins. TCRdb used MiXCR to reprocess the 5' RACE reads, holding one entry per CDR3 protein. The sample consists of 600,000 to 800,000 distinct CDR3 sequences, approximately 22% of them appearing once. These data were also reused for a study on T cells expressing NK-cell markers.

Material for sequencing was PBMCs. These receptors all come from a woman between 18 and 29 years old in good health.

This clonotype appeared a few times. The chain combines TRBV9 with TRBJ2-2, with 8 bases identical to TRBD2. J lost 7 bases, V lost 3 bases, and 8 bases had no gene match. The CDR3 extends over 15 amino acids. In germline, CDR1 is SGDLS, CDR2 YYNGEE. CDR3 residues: CASSAGTSFFGELFF. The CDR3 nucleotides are TGTGCCAGCAGCGCCGGGACTAGTTTCTTCGGGGAGCTGTTTTTT.

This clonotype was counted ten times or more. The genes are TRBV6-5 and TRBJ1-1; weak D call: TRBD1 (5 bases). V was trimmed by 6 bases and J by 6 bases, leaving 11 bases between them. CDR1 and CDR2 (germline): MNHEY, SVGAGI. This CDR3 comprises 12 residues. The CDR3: CASRKWGAEAFF. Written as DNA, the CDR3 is TGTGCCAGCAGAAAATGGGGGGCTGAAGCTTTCTTT.

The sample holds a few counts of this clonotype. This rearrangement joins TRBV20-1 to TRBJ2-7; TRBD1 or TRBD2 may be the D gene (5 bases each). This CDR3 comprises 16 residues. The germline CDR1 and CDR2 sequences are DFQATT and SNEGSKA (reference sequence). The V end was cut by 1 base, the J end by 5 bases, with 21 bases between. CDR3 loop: CSARVNFGSGRDEQYF. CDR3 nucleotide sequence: TGCAGTGCTAGAGTTAATTTCGGATCGGGGCGCGACGAGCAGTACTTC.

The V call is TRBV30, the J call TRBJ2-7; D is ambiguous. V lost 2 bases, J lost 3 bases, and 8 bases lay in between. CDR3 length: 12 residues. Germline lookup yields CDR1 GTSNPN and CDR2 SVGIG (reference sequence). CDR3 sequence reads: CAWSSDGYEQYF. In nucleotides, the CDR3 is TGTGCCTGGAGTTCCGACGGCTACGAGCAGTACTTC.

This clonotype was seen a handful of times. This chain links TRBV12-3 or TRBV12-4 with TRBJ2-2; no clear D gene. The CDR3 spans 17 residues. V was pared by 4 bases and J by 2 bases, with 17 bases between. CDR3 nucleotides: TGTGCCAGCAGTTCCCGCCCGCGGCGATTAAACACCGGGGAGCTGTTTTTT. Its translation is CASSSRPRRLNTGELFF.

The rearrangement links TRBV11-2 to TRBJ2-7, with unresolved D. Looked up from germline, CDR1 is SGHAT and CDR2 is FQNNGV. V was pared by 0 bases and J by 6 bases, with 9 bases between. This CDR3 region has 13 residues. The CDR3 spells CASSLEAAAEQYF. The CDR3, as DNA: TGTGCCAGCAGCTTAGAGGCCGCGGCCGAGCAGTACTTC.

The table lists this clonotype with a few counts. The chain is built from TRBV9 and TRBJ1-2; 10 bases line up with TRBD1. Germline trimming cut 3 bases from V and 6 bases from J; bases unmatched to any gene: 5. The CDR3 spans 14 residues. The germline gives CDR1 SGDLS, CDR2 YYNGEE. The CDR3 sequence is CASSAGTGDDGYTF. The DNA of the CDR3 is TGTGCCAGCAGCGCCGGGACAGGGGATGATGGCTACACCTTC.

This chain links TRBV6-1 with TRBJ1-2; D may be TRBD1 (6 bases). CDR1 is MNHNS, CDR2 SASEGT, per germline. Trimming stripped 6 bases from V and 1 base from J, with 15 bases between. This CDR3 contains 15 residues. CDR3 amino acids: CASSFTPDSNYGYTF. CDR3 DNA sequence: TGTGCCAGCAGCTTCACACCGGACAGTAACTATGGCTACACCTTC.

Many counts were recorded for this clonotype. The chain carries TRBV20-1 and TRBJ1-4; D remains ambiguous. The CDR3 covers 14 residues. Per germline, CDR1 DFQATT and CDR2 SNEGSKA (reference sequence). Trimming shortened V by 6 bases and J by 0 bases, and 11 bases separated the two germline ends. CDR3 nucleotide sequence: TGCAGTGCCGAAGGATCTGCAACTAATGAAAAACTGTTTTTT. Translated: CSAEGSATNEKLFF.

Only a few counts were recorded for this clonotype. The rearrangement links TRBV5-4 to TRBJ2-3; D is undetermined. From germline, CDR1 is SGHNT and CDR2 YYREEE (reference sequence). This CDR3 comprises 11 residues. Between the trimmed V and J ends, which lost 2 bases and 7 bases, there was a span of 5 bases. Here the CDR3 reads CASSFRHTQYF. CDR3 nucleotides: TGTGCCAGCAGCTTCCGGCATACGCAGTATTTT.

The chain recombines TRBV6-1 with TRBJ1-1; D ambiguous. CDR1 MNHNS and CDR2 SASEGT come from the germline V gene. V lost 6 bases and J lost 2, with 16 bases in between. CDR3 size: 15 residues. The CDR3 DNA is TGTGCCAGCAGCACCTGGCGGGAGTACAACACTGAAGCTTTCTTT. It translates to CASSTWREYNTEAFF.

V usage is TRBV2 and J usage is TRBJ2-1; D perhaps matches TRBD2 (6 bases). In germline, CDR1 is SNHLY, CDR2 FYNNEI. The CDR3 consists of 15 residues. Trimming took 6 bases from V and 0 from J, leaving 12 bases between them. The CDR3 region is CASRPGVSSYNEQFF. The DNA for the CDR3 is TGTGCCAGCAGACCGGGGGTTAGCTCCTACAATGAGCAGTTCTTC.

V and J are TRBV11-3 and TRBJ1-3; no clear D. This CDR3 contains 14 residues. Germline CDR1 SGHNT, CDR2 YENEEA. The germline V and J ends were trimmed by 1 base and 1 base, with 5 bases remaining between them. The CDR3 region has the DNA TGTGCCAGCAGCTTAGTAGAGTCTGGAAACACCATATATTTT. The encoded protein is CASSLVESGNTIYF.

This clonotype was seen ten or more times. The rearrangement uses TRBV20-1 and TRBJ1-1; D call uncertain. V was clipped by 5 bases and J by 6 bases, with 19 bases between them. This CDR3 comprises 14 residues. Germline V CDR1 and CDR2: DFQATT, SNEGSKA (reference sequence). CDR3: CSAFQAVSRAEAFF. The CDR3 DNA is TGCAGTGCTTTCCAGGCGGTATCGAGGGCTGAAGCTTTCTTT.

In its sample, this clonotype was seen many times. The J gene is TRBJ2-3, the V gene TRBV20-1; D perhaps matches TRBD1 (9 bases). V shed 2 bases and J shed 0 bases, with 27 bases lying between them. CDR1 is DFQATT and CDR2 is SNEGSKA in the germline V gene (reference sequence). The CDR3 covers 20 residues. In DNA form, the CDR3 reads TGCAGTGCTAGAAAACGTACAGGGGGCTCCGGGACTAGGAGCACAGATACGCAGTATTTT. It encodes CSARKRTGGSGTRSTDTQYF.

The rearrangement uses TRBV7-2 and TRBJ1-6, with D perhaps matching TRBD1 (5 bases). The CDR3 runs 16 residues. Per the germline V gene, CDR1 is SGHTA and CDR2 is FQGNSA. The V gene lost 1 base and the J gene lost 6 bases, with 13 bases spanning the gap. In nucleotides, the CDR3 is TGTGCCAGCAGCTTAGGACCTAGGGGCCCTAATTCACCCCTCCACTTT. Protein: CASSLGPRGPNSPLHF.

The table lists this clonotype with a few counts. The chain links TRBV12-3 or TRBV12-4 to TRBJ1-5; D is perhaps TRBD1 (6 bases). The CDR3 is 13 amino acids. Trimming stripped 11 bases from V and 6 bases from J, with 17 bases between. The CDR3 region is CAEGGAGGQPQHF. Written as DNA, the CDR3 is TGTGCCGAGGGGGGGGCCGGGGGTCAGCCCCAGCATTTT.

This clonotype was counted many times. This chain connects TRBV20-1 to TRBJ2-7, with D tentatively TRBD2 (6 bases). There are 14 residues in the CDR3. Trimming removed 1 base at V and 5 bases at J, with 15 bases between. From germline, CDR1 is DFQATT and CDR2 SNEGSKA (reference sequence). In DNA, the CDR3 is TGCAGTGCTAGAGTGGGCAGGGAGGTTCACGAGCAGTACTTC. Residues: CSARVGREVHEQYF.

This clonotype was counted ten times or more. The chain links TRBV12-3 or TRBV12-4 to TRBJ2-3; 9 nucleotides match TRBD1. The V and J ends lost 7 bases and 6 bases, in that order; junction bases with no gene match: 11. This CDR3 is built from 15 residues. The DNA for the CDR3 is TGTGCCAGCATCGGTCCGGGACAGGGAGAGGATACGCAGTATTTT. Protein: CASIGPGQGEDTQYF.

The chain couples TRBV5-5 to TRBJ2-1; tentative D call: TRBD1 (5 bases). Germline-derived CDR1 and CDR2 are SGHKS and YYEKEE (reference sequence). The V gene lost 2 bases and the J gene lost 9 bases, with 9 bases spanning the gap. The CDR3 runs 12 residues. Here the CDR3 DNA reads TGTGCCAGCAGCTTTGACAGTGGTGAGCAGTTCTTC. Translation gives CASSFDSGEQFF.

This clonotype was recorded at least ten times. DNA of the CDR3: TGTGCCAGTAGTACTCGGACAGGCCAGAGCTCCTACAATGAGCAGTTCTTC. Translating it yields CASSTRTGQSSYNEQFF. V and J are TRBV19 and TRBJ2-1; 7 bases line up with TRBD1. Germline V gene data show CDR1 as LNHDA and CDR2 as SQIVND (reference sequence). The length of the CDR3 is 17 residues. V shed 4 bases and J 0 bases; nucleotides not matched to a gene: 9. Complete variable domain (other parts from reference TRBV19 and TRBJ2-1): DGGITQSPKYLFRKEGQNVTLSCEQNLNHDAMYWYRQDPGQGLRLIYYSQIVNDFQKGDIAEGYSVSREKKESFPLTVTSAQKNPTAFYLCASSTRTGQSSYNEQFFGPGTRLTVL.

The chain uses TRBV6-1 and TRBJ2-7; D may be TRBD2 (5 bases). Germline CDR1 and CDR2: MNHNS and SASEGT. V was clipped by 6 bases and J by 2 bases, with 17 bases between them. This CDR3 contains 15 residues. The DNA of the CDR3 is TGTGCCAGCAGCCCAGCGAGGGTAGCTACCTACGAGCAGTACTTC. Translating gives CASSPARVATYEQYF.